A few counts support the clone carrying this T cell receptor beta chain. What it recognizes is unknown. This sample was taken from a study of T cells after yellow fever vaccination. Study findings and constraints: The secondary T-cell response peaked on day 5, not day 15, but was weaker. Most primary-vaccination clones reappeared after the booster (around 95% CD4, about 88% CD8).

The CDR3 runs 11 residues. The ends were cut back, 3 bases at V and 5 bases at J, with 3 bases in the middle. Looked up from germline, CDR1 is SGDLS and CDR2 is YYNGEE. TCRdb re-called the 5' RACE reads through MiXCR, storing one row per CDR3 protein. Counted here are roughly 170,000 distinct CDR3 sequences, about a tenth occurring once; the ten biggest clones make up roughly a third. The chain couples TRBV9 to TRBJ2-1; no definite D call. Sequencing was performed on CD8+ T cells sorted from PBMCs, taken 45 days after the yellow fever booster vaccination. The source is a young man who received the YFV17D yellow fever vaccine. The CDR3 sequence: CASSAHNEQFF. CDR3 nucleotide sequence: TGTGCCAGCAGCGCCCACAATGAGCAGTTCTTC.